Included here is one T cell receptor (beta chain) sequence, with context. The sample comes from a study of blood T cell repertoires in COVID-19. Trimming took off 3 bases at V and 4 bases at J, with 13 bases between the two ends. The CDR3 runs to 14 residues. Germline CDR1 is DFQATT and CDR2 is SNEGSKA (reference sequence). Profiling relied on immunoSEQ multiplex PCR, and the TCRdb table lists in-frame clones only, not all of them. This table holds fewer than 85,000 clones, 65% to 90% found once. Sequencing was done on a sample of peripheral blood. The V and J genes are TRBV20-1 and TRBJ1-3; possibly TRBD1 for D (5 bases). This clonotype originated in a woman in her sixties or seventies with acute or convalescent COVID-19. CDR3 region: CSASLGGTGNTIYF. In nucleotides, the CDR3 is TGCAGTGCTAGTTTGGGGGGAACCGGAAACACCATATATTTT.